The present TCR beta chain was sequenced within a study of type 1 and type 2 diabetes patients. Amplification started from genomic DNA. Multiplex PCR with 30 forward and 13 reverse primers amplified the TCR beta CDR3. TCRdb analysed the multiplex PCR reads with MiXCR anew, one entry per CDR3 protein. Here the sample spans approximately 260,000 distinct CDR3 sequences, 45% to 60% being singletons. The length of the CDR3 is 12 residues. V was shortened by 5 bases and J by 6 bases, with 7 bases between the two germline ends. Looked up from germline, CDR1 is PRHDT and CDR2 is FYEKMQ (reference sequence). The specimen sequenced was peripheral blood mononuclear cells (PBMCs). This clonotype was sampled from a man aged 18 to 30 with type 2 diabetes. The V gene is TRBV13, the J gene TRBJ2-2, with no clear D. The CDR3 sequence: CASSVIAGELFF. The CDR3 bases are TGTGCCAGCAGCGTAATCGCCGGGGAGCTGTTTTTT.